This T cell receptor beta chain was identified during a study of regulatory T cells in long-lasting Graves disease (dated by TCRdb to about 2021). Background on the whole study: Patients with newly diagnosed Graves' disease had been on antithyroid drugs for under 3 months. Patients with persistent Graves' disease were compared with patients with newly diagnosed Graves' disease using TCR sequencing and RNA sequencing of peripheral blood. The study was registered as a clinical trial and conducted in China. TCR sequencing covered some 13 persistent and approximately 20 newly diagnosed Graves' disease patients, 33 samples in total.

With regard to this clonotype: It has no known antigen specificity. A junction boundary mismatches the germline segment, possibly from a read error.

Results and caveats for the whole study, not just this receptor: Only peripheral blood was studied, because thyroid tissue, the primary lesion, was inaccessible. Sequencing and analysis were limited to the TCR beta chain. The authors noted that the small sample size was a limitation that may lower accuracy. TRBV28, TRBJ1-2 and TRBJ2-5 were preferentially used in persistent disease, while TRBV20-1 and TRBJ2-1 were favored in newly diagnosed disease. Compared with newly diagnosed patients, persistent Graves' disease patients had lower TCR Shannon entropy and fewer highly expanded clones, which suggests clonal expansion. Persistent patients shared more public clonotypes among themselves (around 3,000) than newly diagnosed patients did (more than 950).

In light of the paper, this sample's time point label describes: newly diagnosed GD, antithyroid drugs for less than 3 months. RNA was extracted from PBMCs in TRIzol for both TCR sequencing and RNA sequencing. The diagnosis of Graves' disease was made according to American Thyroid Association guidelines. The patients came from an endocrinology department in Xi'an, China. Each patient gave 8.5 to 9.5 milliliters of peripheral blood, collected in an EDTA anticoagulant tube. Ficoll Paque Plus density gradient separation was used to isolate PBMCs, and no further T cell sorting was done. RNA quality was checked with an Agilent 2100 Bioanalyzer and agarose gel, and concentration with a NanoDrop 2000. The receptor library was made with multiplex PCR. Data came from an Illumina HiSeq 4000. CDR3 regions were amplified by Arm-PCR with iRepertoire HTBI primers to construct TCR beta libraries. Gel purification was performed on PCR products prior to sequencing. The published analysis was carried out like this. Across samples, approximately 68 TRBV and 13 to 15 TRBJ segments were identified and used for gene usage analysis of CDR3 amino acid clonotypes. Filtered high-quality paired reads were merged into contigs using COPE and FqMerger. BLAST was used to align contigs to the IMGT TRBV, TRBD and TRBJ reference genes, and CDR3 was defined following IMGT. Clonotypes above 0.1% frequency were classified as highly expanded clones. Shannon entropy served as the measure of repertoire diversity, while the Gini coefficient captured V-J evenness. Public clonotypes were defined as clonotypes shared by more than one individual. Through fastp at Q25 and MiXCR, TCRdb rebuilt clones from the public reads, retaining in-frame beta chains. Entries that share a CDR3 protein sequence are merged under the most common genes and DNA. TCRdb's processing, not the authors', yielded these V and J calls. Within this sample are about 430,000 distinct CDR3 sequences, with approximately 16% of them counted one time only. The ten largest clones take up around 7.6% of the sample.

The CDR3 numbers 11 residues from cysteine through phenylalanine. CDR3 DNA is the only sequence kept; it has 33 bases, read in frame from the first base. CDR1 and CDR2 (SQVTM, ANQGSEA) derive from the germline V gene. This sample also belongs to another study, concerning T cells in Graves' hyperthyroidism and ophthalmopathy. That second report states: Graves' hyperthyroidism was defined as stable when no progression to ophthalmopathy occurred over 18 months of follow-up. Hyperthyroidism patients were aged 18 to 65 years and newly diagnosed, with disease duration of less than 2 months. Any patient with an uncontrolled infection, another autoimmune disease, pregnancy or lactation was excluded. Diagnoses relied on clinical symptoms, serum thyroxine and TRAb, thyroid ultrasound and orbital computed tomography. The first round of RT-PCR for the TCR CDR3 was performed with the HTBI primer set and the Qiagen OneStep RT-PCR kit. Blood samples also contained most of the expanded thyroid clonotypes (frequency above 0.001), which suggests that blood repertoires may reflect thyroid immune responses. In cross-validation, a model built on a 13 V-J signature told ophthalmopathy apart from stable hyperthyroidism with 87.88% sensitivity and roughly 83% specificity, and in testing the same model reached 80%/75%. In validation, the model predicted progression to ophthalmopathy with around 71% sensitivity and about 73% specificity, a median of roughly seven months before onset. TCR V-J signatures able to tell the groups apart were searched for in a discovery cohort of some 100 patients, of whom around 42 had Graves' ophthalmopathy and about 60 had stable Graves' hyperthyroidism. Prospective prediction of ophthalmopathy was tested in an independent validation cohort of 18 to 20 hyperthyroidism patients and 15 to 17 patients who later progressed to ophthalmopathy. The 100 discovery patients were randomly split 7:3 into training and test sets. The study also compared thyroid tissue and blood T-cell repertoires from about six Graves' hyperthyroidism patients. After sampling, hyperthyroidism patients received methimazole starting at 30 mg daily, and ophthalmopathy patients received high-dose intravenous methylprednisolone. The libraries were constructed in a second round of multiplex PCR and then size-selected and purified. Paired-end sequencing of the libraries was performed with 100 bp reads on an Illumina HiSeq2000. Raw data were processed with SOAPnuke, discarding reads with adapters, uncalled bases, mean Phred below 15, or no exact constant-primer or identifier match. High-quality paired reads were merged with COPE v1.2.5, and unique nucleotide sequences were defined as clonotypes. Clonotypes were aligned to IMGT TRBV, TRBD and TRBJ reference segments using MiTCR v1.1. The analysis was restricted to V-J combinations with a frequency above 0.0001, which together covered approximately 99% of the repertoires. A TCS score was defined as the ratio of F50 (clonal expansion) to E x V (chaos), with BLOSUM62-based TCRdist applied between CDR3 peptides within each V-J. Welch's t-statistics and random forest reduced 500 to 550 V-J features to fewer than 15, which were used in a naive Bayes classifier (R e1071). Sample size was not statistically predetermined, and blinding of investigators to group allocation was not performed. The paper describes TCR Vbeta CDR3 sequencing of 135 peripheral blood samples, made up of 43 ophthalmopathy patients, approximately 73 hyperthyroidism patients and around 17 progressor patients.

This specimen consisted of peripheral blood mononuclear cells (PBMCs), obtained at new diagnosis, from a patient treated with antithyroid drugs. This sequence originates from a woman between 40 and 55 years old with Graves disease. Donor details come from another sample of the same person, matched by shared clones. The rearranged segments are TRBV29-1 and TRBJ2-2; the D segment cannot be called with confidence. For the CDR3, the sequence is CSVQNSGELFF. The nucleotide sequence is TGCAGCGTTCAGAACTCCGGGGAGCTGTTTTTT.